This TCR beta chain was retrieved from a study of early T cells in non-severe SARS-CoV-2 infection. This clonotype was observed at least ten times. MiXCR, run by TCRdb on the 5' RACE reads, gives a single entry per CDR3 protein. The table shows fewer than 55,000 distinct CDR3 sequences, with about 9.1% occurring only once. Per germline, CDR1 SNHLY and CDR2 FYNNEI. With 6 bases removed from V and 7 bases from J, the gap between germline ends came to 13 bases. CDR3 size: 13 residues. Sequencing used whole blood. The source is an adult who was a healthcare worker with PCR-confirmed SARS-CoV-2 infection or an uninfected control (not recorded which). The V gene is TRBV2, the J gene TRBJ1-5; D is possibly TRBD1 (5 bases). CDR3 loop: CASRSQAGQPQHF. In nucleotides, the CDR3 is TGTGCCAGCAGGAGTCAGGCAGGGCAGCCCCAGCATTTT.